This TCR beta chain emerged from a study of shared clonotypes between healthy human individuals. On the study more broadly: CD4 naive cells filled three plates per donor, CD4 memory three, CD8 naive two and CD8 memory one. Study findings and constraints: Sequencing depth was expected to affect clonotype sharing among donors.

The data were produced by immunoSEQ multiplex PCR, yet TCRdb's version contains in-frame clones alone and is incomplete. In the table there are around 1,900,000 clones, around 93% of which are singletons. Germline V gives CDR1 MRHNA, CDR2 SNTAGT. V was pared by 3 bases and J by 5 bases, with 7 bases of the junction left unmatched. There are 14 residues in the CDR3. This clone appeared once. Its antigen is not identified. CD8 cells classed as naive were CD45RO-negative and positively selected for CCR7, excluding terminally differentiated effector memory CD45RA+ cells. The source material was naive CD8+ T cells from PBMCs. This receptor was obtained from a man aged 18 to 35 in good health. Some clones in this sample may be carry-over from other donors' samples. V and J are TRBV6-4 and TRBJ2-7; 7 nucleotides line up with TRBD1. CDR3 bases: TGTGCCAGCAGTGATGAGTACAGGGGTCACGAGCAGTACTTC. Its protein is CASSDEYRGHEQYF.